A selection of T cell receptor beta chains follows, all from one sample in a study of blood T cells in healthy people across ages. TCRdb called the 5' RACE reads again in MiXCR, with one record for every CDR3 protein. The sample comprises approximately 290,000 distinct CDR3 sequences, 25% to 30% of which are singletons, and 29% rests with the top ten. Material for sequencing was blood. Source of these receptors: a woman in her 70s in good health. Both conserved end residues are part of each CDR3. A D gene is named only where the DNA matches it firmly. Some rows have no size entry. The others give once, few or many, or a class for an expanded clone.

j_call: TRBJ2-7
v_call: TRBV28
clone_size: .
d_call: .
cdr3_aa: CASLDGSSYEQYF
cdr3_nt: TGTGCCAGTCTGGACGGGAGCTCCTACGAGCAGTACTTC

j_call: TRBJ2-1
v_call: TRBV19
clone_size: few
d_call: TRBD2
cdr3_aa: CASSTWAMVAGNEQFF
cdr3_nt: TGTGCCAGTAGTACGTGGGCTATGGTAGCGGGGAATGAGCAGTTCTTC

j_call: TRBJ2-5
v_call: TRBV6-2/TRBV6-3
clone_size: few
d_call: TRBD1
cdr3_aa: CASSPGTGRETQYF
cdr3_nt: TGTGCCAGCAGCCCCGGGACAGGTCGGGAGACCCAGTACTTC

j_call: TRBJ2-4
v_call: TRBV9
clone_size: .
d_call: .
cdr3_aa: CASSVGGGVNIQYF
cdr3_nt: TGTGCCAGCAGCGTAGGGGGTGGTGTAAACATTCAGTACTTC

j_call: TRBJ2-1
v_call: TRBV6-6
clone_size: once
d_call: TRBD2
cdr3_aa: CASSYTPPSGVPAF
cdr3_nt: TGTGCCAGCAGTTACACCCCGCCTAGCGGGGTTCCGGCGTTC

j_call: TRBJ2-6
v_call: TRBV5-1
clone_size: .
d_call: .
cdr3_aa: CASSADTSAYVLTF
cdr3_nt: TGCGCCAGCAGCGCGGACACCTCCGCATACGTCCTGACTTTC

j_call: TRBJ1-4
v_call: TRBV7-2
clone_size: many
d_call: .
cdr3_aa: CASSLLPGTNEKLFF
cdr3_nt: TGTGCCAGCAGCTTATTACCGGGAACTAATGAAAAACTGTTTTTT

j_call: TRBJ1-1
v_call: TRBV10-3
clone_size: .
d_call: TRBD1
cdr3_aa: CAISRQGPRTEAFF
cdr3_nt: TGTGCCATCAGCCGACAGGGTCCTAGAACTGAAGCTTTCTTT

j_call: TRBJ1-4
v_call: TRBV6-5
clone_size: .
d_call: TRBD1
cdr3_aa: CASSYDQGVEKKLFF
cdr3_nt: TGTGCCAGCAGCTACGATCAGGGGGTGGAGAAAAAACTGTTTTTT

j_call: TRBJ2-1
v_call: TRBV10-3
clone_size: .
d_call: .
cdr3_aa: CAISESSSYNEQFF
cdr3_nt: TGTGCCATCAGTGAGTCAAGCTCCTACAATGAGCAGTTCTTC

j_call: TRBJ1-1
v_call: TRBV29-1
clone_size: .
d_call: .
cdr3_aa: CSVESFRVSTEAFF
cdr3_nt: TGCAGCGTTGAATCATTCAGGGTGAGCACTGAAGCTTTCTTT

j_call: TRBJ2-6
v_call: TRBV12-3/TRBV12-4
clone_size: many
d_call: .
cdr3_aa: CASRKTSSGANVLTF
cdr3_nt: TGTGCCAGCAGGAAAACCAGCTCTGGGGCCAACGTCCTGACTTTC

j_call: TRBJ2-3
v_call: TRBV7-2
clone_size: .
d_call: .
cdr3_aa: CASSLTKDTQYF
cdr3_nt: TGTGCCAGCAGCTTAACGAAAGATACGCAGTATTTT

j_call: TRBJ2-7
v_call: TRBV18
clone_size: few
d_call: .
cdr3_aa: CATSSGTGYEQYF
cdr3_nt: TGTGCCACTTCCTCCGGGACGGGCTACGAGCAGTACTTC

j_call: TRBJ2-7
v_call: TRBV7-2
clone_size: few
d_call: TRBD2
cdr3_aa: CASSPLAGGSYEQYF
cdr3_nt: TGTGCCAGCAGCCCCCTAGCGGGCGGCTCCTACGAGCAGTACTTC

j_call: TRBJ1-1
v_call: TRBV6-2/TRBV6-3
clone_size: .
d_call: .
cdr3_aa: CASSYSDRSTEAFF
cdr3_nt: TGTGCCAGCAGTTACTCTGACAGGAGTACTGAAGCTTTCTTT

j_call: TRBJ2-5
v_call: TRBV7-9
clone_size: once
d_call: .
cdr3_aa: CASTSPGLVEQETQYF
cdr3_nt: TGTGCCAGCACCTCACCGGGGCTAGTCGAACAAGAGACCCAGTACTTC

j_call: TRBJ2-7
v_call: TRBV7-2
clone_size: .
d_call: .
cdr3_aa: CASSSQTQVPRGEQYF
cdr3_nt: TGTGCCAGCAGCTCACAGACCCAGGTGCCTAGAGGTGAGCAGTACTTC

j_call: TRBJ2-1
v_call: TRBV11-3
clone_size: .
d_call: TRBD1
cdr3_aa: CASSSGQGSSYNEQFF
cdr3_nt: TGTGCCAGCAGCAGCGGACAGGGTAGCTCCTACAATGAGCAGTTCTTC

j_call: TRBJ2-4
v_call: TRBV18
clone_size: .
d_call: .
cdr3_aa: CASSPNKDKNIQYF
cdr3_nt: TGTGCCAGCTCACCTAATAAGGACAAAAACATTCAGTACTTC

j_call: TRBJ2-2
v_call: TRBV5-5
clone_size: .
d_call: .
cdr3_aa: CASSLLSGAGELFF
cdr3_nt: TGTGCCAGCAGCTTGTTGAGCGGTGCCGGGGAGCTGTTTTTT

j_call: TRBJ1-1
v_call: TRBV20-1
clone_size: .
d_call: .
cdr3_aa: CSAVALGGVWTEAFF
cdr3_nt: TGCAGTGCTGTGGCATTGGGGGGCGTGTGGACTGAAGCTTTCTTT

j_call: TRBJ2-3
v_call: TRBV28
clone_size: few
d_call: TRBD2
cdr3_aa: CASSLQGAGGEDTQYF
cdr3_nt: TGTGCCAGCAGTTTACAGGGAGCGGGAGGGGAAGATACGCAGTATTTT

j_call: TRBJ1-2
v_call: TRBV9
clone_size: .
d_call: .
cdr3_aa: CASSGRDHSLYGYTF
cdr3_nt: TGTGCCAGCAGCGGCAGGGACCACAGTCTTTATGGCTACACCTTC

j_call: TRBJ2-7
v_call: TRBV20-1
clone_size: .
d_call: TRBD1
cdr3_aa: CSARGDRGCSYEQYF
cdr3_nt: TGCAGTGCTAGGGGTGACAGGGGGTGCTCCTACGAGCAGTACTTC

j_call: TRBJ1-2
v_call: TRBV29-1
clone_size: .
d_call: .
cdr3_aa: CSVEIPGGYTF
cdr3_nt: TGCAGCGTTGAAATCCCAGGAGGCTACACCTTC

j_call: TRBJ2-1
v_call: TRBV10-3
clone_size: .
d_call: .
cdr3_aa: CAISDVGSWQFF
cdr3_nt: TGTGCCATCAGTGATGTGGGTTCCTGGCAGTTCTTC

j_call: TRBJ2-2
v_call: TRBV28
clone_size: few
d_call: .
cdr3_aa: CASIHGAGTTGELFF
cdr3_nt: TGTGCCAGCATTCATGGGGCAGGGACCACCGGGGAGCTGTTTTTT

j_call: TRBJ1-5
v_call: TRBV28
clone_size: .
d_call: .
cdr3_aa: CASSYGLGHQPQHF
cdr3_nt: TGTGCCAGCAGTTACGGACTGGGACATCAGCCCCAGCATTTT

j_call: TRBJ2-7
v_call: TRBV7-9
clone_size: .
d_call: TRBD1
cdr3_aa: CASSKQGALPYEQYF
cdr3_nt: TGTGCCAGCAGCAAACAGGGGGCTTTACCCTACGAGCAGTACTTC

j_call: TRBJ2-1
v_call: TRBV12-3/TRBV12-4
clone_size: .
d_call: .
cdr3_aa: CASSLPLQANEQFF
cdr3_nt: TGTGCCAGCAGTTTACCCTTACAGGCGAATGAGCAGTTCTTC

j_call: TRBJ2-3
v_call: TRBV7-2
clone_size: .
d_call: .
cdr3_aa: CASSFTNTDTQYF
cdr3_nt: TGTGCCAGCAGCTTCACTAACACAGATACGCAGTATTTT

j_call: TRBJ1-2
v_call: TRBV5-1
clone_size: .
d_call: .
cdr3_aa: CASSLGANYGYTF
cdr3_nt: TGCGCCAGCAGCTTGGGCGCTAACTATGGCTACACCTTC

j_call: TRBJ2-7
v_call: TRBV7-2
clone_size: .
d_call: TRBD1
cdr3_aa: CASLPPGQGINEQYF
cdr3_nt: TGTGCCAGCCTTCCCCCGGGACAGGGCATCAACGAGCAGTACTTC

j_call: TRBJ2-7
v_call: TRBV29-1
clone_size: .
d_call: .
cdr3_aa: CSVVFLYEQYF
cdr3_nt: TGCAGCGTTGTGTTCCTCTACGAGCAGTACTTC

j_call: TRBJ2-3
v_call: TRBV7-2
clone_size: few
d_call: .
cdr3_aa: CASSPGFTSTDTQYF
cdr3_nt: TGTGCCAGCAGCCCGGGATTCACTAGCACAGATACGCAGTATTTT

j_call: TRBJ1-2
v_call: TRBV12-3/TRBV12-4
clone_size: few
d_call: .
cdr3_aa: CASRKSLDRGYTF
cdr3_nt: TGTGCCAGCAGAAAGAGCCTAGACCGCGGCTACACCTTC

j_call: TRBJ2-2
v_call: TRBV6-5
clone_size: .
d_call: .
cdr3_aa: CASSYLQGPGELFF
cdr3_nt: TGTGCCAGCAGTTACCTACAGGGACCCGGGGAGCTGTTTTTT

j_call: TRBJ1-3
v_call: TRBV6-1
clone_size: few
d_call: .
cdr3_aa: CASRKDSSGNTIYF
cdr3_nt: TGTGCCAGCAGAAAGGACAGCTCTGGAAACACCATATATTTT

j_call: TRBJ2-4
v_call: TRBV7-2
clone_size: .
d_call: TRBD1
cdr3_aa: CASSPGQEQGKNIQYF
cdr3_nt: TGTGCCAGCAGCCCAGGACAGGAACAGGGAAAAAACATTCAGTACTTC

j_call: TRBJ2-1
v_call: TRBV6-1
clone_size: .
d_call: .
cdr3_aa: CASLRTSTIYNEQFF
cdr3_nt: TGTGCCAGCCTACGAACTAGCACTATCTACAATGAGCAGTTCTTC

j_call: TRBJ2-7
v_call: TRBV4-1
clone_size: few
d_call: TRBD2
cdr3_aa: CASRFSGTSYEQYF
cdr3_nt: TGCGCCAGCAGATTTAGCGGGACGTCCTACGAGCAGTACTTC

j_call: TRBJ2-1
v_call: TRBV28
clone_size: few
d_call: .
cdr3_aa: CASSLLSGDNEQFF
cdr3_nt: TGTGCCAGCAGTTTACTTTCAGGGGACAATGAGCAGTTCTTC

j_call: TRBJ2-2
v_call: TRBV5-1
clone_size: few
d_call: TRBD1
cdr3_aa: CASSGDRPFAGELFF
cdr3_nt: TGCGCCAGCAGCGGGGACAGGCCCTTCGCGGGGGAGCTGTTTTTT

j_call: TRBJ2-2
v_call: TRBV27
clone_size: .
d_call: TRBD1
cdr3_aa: CASRKGQGTFTGELFF
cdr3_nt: TGTGCCAGCAGAAAAGGACAGGGCACCTTCACCGGGGAGCTGTTTTTT

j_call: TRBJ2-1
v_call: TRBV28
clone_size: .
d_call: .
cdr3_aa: CASSFGGPGYNEQFF
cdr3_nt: TGTGCCAGCAGTTTCGGGGGCCCCGGTTACAATGAGCAGTTCTTC